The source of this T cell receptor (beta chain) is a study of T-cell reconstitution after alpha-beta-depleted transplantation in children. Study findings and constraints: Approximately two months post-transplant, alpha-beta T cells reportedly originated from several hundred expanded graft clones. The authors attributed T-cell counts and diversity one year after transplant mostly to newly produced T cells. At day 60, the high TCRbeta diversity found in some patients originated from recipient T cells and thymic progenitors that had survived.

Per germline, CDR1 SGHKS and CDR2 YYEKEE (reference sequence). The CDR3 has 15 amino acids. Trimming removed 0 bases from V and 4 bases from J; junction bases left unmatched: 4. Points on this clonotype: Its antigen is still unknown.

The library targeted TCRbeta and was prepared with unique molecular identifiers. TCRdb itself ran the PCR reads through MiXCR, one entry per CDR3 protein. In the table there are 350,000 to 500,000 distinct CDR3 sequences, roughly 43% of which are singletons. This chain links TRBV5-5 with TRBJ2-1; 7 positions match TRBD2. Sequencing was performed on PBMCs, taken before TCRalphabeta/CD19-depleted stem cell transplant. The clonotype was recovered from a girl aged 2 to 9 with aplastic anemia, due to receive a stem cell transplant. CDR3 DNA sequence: TGTGCCAGCAGCTTGGATAGCGGGTTTTACAATGAGCAGTTCTTC. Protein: CASSLDSGFYNEQFF.